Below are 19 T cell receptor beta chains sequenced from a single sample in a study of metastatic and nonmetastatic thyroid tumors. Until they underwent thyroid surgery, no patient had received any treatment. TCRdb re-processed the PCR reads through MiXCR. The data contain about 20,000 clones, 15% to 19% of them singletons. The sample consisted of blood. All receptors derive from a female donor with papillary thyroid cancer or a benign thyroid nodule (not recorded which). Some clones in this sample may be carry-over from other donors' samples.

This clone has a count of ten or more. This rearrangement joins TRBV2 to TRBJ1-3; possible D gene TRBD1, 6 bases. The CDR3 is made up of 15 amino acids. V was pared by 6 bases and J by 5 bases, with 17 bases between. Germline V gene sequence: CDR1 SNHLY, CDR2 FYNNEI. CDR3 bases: TGTGCCAGCAGCGGGGGCCAGAGTACAAGAAACACCATATATTTT. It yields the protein CASSGGQSTRNTIYF.

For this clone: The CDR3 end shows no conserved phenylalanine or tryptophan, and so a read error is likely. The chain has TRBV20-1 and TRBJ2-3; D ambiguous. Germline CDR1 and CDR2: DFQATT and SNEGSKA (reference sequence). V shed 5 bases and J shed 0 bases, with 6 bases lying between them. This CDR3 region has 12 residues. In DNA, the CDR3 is TGCAGTGCTCGAACGAGCACAGATACGCAGTATCTT. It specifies CSARTSTDTQYL.

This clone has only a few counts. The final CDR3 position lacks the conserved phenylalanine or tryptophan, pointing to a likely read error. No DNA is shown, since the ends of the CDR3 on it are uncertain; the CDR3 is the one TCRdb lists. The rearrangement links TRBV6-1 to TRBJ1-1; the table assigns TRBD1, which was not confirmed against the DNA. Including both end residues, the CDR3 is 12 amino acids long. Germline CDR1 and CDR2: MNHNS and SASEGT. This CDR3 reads CASSAGQEITLQ.

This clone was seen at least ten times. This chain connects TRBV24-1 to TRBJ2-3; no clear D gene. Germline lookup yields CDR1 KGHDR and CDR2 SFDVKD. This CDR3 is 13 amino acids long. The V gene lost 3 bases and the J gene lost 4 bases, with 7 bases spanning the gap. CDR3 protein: CATSDPGPDTQYF. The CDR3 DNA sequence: TGTGCCACCAGTGATCCCGGGCCAGATACGCAGTATTTT.

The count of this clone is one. The CDR3 here is CSARVPGGSYEQYF. Here the CDR3 DNA reads TGCAGTGCTAGAGTCCCCGGGGGCTCCTACGAGCAGTACTTC. V gene TRBV20-1 combines with J gene TRBJ2-7; D is possibly TRBD2 (6 bases). Germline V gives CDR1 DFQATT, CDR2 SNEGSKA (reference sequence). The CDR3 is 14 residues long. V was cut by 1 base and J by 0 bases, with 10 bases left in between.

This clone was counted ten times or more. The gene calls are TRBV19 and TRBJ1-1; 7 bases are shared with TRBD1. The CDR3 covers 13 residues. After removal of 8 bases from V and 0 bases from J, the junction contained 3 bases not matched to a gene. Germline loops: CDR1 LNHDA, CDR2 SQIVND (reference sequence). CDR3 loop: CASQGDMNTEAFF. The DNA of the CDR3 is TGTGCCAGTCAGGGGGACATGAACACTGAAGCTTTCTTT. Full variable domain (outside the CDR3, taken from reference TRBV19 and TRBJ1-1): DGGITQSPKYLFRKEGQNVTLSCEQNLNHDAMYWYRQDPGQGLRLIYYSQIVNDFQKGDIAEGYSVSREKKESFPLTVTSAQKNPTAFYLCASQGDMNTEAFFGQGTRLTVV.

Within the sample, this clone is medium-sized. For the CDR3, the DNA is TGTGCCAGCAGCCTAATTAGGACAGAAACCTATAACTATGGCTACACCTTC. The encoded protein is CASSLIRTETYNYGYTF. The rearrangement links TRBV6-1 to TRBJ1-2, with a possible D match to TRBD1 (6 bases). The V and J ends lost 6 bases and 1 base respectively, with 21 bases between them. Per germline, CDR1 MNHNS and CDR2 SASEGT. The CDR3 consists of 17 residues.

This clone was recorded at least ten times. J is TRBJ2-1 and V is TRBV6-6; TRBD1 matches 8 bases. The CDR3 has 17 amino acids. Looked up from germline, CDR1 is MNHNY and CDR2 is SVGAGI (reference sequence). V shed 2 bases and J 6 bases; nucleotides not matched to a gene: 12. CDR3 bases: TGTGCCAGCAGTTACGACCCGCTTGACAGGGGAGGCAATGAGCAGTTCTTC. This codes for CASSYDPLDRGGNEQFF.

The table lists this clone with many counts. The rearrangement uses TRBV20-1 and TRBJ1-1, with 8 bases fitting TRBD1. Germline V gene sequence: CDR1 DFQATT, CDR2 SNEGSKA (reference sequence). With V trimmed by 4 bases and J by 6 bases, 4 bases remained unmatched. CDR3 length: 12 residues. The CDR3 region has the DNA TGCAGTGCTACCAGGGGGCTCCCTGAAGCTTTCTTT. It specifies CSATRGLPEAFF.

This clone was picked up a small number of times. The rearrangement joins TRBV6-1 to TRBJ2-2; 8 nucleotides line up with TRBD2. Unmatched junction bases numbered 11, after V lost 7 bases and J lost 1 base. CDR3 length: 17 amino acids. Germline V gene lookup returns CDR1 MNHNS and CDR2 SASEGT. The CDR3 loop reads CASKIGREGKNTGELFF. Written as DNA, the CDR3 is TGTGCCAGCAAAATCGGGAGGGAGGGGAAGAACACCGGGGAGCTGTTTTTT.

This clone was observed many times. The CDR3 bases are TGCAGTGCTAGAGATCCGGGCAGGGACCACTACGAGCAGTACTTC. Translating it yields CSARDPGRDHYEQYF. V is TRBV20-1 and J is TRBJ2-7, with D perhaps matching TRBD1 or TRBD2 (5 bases each). From germline, CDR1 is DFQATT and CDR2 SNEGSKA (reference sequence). Trimming pared 0 bases from V and 3 bases from J, leaving 15 bases between. This CDR3 comprises 15 residues.

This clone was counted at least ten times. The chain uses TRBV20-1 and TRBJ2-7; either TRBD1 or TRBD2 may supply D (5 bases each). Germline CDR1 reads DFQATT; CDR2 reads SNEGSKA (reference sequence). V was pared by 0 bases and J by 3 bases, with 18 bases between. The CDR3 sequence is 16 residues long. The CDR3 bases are TGCAGTGCTAGAGATACGGGGCCAGGACACATCTACGAGCAGTACTTC. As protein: CSARDTGPGHIYEQYF.

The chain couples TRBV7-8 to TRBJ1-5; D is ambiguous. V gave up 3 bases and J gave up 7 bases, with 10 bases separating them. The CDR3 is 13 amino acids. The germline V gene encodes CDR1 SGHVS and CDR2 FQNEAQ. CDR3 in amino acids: CASSFGVGQPQHF. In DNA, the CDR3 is TGTGCCAGCAGCTTCGGGGTAGGCCAGCCCCAGCATTTT.

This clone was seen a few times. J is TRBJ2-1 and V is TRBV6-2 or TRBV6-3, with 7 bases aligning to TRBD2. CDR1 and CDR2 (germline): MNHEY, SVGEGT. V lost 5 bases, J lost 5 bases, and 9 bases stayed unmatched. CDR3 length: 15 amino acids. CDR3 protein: CASSPKLAGNNEQFF. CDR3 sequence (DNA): TGTGCCAGCAGTCCGAAGTTAGCGGGCAACAATGAGCAGTTCTTC.

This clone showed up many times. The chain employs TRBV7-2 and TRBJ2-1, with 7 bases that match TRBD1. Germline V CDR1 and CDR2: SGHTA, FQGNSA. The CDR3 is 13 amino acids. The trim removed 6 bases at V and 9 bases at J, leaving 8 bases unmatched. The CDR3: CASSRRGQTEQFF. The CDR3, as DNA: TGTGCCAGCAGTCGAAGGGGGCAAACTGAGCAGTTCTTC.

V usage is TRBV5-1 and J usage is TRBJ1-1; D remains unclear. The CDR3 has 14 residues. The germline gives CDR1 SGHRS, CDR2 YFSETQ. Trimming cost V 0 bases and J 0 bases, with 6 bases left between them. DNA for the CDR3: TGCGCCAGCAGCTTGGGACATTTGAACACTGAAGCTTTCTTT. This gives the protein CASSLGHLNTEAFF.

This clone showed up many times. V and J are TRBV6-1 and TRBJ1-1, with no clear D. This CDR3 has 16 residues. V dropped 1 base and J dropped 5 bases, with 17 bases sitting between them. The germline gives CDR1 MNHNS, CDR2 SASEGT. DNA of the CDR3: TGTGCCAGCAGTGAAGTTTGGGTACAACGAGGAACTGAAGCTTTCTTT. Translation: CASSEVWVQRGTEAFF.

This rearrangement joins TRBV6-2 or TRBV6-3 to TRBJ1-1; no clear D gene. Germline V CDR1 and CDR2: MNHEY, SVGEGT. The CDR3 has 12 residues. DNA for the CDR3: TGTGACGGCAGTTATCCGGGCACTGAAGCTTTCTTT. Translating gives CDGSYPGTEAFF.

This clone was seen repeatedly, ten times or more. The CDR3 loop reads CASSVDGPHEAFF. CDR3 DNA sequence: TGTGCCAGCAGCGTAGATGGTCCACATGAAGCTTTCTTT. This rearrangement joins TRBV9 to TRBJ1-1, with no clear D. Germline V lookup: CDR1 SGDLS, CDR2 YYNGEE. Between the trimmed V and J ends, which lost 0 bases and 7 bases, there was a span of 10 bases. The CDR3 sequence is 13 residues long. Using reference TRBV9 and TRBJ1-1 for the parts outside the CDR3, the full variable domain is DSGVTQTPKHLITATGQRVTLRCSPRSGDLSVYWYQQSLDQGLQFLIQYYNGEERAKGNILERFSAQQFPDLHSELNLSSLELGDSALYFCASSVDGPHEAFFGQGTRLTVV.